Sequencing of this T cell receptor (beta chain) was carried out in a study of beta chain features in type 1 diabetes. Looking at the study overall: Patients did not differ from healthy donors in age, gender or cell yield.

This clone appeared a few times. Its antigen remains unknown. A single heparinised blood sample, averaging roughly 100 mL, was obtained per donor. Via the markers CD45RO/CCR7/CD25/CD127/CD95/CD27, stem cell-like memory, regulatory, central memory and naive CD4+ cells were sorted. As every portion of the isolated RNA was reverse transcribed, the sequencing read expressed TCRB transcripts. Naive, central memory and regulatory T cell samples yielded about 3.57 million reads on average. TCRdb's table, derived via immunoSEQ multiplex PCR, lists solely in-frame clones and lacks some. The sample yields more than 550,000 clones, over 11% seen once. Whole-study findings and limits: Shortening that was moderate but significant affected the TCRB CDR3s of Type 1 diabetes patients in all four CD4+ subsets.

J gave up 3 bases and V 9 bases, and 5 bases lay outside the gene matches. Germline CDR1 is LNHDA and CDR2 is SQIVND (reference sequence). The CDR3 runs 13 residues. This chain uses TRBV19 with TRBJ2-3; TRBD1 matches 8 bases. Sequencing was done on a sample of naive CD4+ T cells from blood. The TCR sequence derives from a man aged 18 to 30 with type 1 diabetes. The CDR3 spells CASHGQGTDTQYF. The CDR3 DNA reads TGTGCCAGCCACGGACAGGGTACAGATACGCAGTATTTT.